These 29 T cell receptor beta chains share one sample of origin, sequenced in a study of technical replicates of blood from a handful of donors. Method: immunoSEQ multiplex PCR; TCRdb's copy keeps in-frame clones and lacks some. Of 65,000 to 95,000 clones listed, 98% were seen once; the top ten hold more than 0.12%. Sequencing used T cells isolated from PBMCs. The receptors stem from a human donor in good health.

The rearrangement links TRBV28 to TRBJ2-7; a possible D gene is TRBD2 (7 bases). This CDR3 region has 11 residues. With 8 bases removed from V and 8 bases from J, the gap between germline ends came to 13 bases. CDR1 is MDHEN, CDR2 SYDVKM, per germline. In nucleotides, the CDR3 is TGTGCCAGCGGGGAGGGGGGCAAGCAGTACTTC. It encodes CASGEGGKQYF.

The chain recombines TRBV2 with TRBJ2-5; 10 nucleotides align to TRBD2. Germline V gene sequence: CDR1 SNHLY, CDR2 FYNNEI. CDR3 size: 14 residues. V dropped 8 bases and J dropped 4; count of bases not matched to a gene: 7. The CDR3 sequence is CASQASGRLETQYF. The CDR3 DNA reads TGTGCCAGCCAGGCTAGCGGGAGACTAGAGACCCAGTACTTC.

The chain employs TRBV4-2 and TRBJ2-2; no reliable D call. CDR3 size: 15 residues. Germline values: CDR1 LGHNA, CDR2 YNFKEQ. V was cut by 0 bases and J by 4 bases, with 9 bases left in between. The CDR3 sequence is CASSQDLTRTGELFF. The DNA for the CDR3 is TGTGCCAGCAGCCAAGATCTAACTCGCACCGGGGAGCTGTTTTTT.

The gene calls are TRBV5-5 and TRBJ2-1; TRBD2 aligns across 12 bases. The germline V gene has CDR1 SGHKS and CDR2 YYEKEE (reference sequence). V dropped 7 bases and J dropped 8; count of bases not matched to a gene: 7. The CDR3 runs 14 residues. This CDR3 reads CASCPASGGDEQFF. The CDR3 DNA follows: TGTGCCAGCTGCCCGGCTAGCGGGGGGGATGAGCAGTTCTTC.

The V gene is TRBV29-1, the J gene TRBJ2-6, with D tentatively TRBD2 (5 bases). The CDR3 spans 14 residues. The germline gives CDR1 SQVTM, CDR2 ANQGSEA. V was clipped by 5 bases and J by 4 bases, with 12 bases between them. This CDR3 is CSVKTGKGANVLTF. Here the CDR3 DNA reads TGCAGCGTTAAAACGGGGAAGGGGGCCAACGTCCTGACTTTC.

The chain's CDR3 is CASSPGQEVDTQYF. The CDR3 DNA reads TGTGCCAGCAGCCCGGGACAGGAGGTGGATACGCAGTATTTT. The chain couples TRBV6-6 to TRBJ2-3; 8 bases line up with TRBD1. Per germline, CDR1 MNHNY and CDR2 SVGAGI (reference sequence). The CDR3 is made up of 14 amino acids. Trimming took 6 bases from V and 6 from J; bases not matched to a gene: 8.

The J gene is TRBJ2-6, the V gene TRBV7-3, with D unresolved. The CDR3 sequence is 16 residues long. Germline lookup yields CDR1 SGHTA and CDR2 FQGTGA. V was cut by 1 base and J by 0 bases, with 7 bases left in between. For the CDR3, the DNA is TGTGCCAGCAGCTTAAGTCAGGTCTCTGGGGCCAACGTCCTGACTTTC. This gives the protein CASSLSQVSGANVLTF.

The chain combines TRBV2 with TRBJ2-7, with TRBD2 identical over 9 bases. Germline V CDR1 and CDR2: SNHLY, FYNNEI. Trimming took 0 bases from V and 11 from J; bases not matched to a gene: 2. This CDR3 is built from 12 residues. The CDR3 protein is CASSEAGTSKYF. The CDR3 bases are TGTGCCAGCAGTGAAGCGGGGACTAGCAAGTACTTC.

This sequence joins TRBV7-3 and TRBJ2-3; possible D gene TRBD2, 6 bases. CDR3 length: 13 amino acids. V was clipped by 2 bases and J by 9 bases, with 12 bases between them. Germline CDR1 SGHTA, CDR2 FQGTGA. CDR3 DNA sequence: TGTGCCAGCAGCTTAGAGGGACTTCAGACGCAGTATTTT. It translates to CASSLEGLQTQYF.

The chain is built from TRBV5-8 and TRBJ1-1; TRBD1 matches at 8 bases. The germline V gene has CDR1 SGHTS and CDR2 YDEGEE. CDR3 length: 13 residues. Trimming took 6 bases from V and 7 from J; bases not matched to a gene: 8. In DNA, the CDR3 is TGTGCCAGCACATTACAGGGGGGAATTGAAGCTTTCTTT. Its translation: CASTLQGGIEAFF.

This clone was counted once. V is TRBV28 and J is TRBJ2-1; a possible D gene is TRBD1 (5 bases). Trimming left V 1 base short and J 7 bases short, with 20 bases between. CDR1 and CDR2 (germline): MDHEN, SYDVKM. The CDR3 extends over 17 amino acids. The CDR3 loop is CASSLLRFDSLGNEQFF. DNA of the CDR3: TGTGCCAGCAGTTTATTACGATTTGACAGCCTGGGTAATGAGCAGTTCTTC.

The count of this clone is one. V gene TRBV29-1 combines with J gene TRBJ1-4; the D gene is possibly TRBD1 (5 bases). The V gene's germline CDR1 is SQVTM and CDR2 ANQGSEA. The CDR3 runs 14 residues. V lost 4 bases and J lost 1, with 10 bases in between. The CDR3 region has the DNA TGCAGCGTTGGGAAAGGGGTAACTAATGAAAAACTGTTTTTT. It specifies CSVGKGVTNEKLFF.

J is TRBJ2-3 and V is TRBV6-5, with 9 bases identical to TRBD2. The junction had 3 bases not matched to a gene; V was cut back by 2 bases and J by 6 bases. Germline V lookup: CDR1 MNHEY, CDR2 SVGAGI. The CDR3 loop spans 14 amino acids. The CDR3: CASSYGTSFDTQYF. CDR3 DNA: TGTGCCAGCAGTTACGGGACTAGCTTCGATACGCAGTATTTT.

The chain carries TRBV11-2 and TRBJ2-7; 8 nucleotides line up with TRBD2. The junction had 7 bases not matched to a gene; V was cut back by 6 bases and J by 3 bases. This CDR3 contains 14 residues. Germline V gene data show CDR1 as SGHAT and CDR2 as FQNNGV. DNA of the CDR3: TGTGCCAGCAGACCGATTAGCGGGAACTACGAGCAGTACTTC. Its translation: CASRPISGNYEQYF.

The chain couples TRBV11-2 to TRBJ2-1; D is uncertain. The CDR3 length is 15 residues. Germline-derived CDR1 and CDR2 are SGHAT and FQNNGV. Trimming took 6 bases from V and 5 from J, leaving 17 bases between them. The CDR3 sequence: CASRKPGLLNNEQFF. The DNA for the CDR3 is TGTGCCAGCAGAAAACCCGGGTTACTGAACAATGAGCAGTTCTTC. The whole variable domain, filled in from reference TRBV11-2 and TRBJ2-1, reads EAGVAQSPRYKIIEKRQSVAFWCNPISGHATLYWYQQILGQGPKLLIQFQNNGVVDDSQLPKDRFSAERLKGVDSTLKIQPAKLEDSAVYLCASRKPGLLNNEQFFGPGTRLTVL.

The chain carries TRBV10-1 and TRBJ2-2; no clear D gene. Trimming removed 6 bases at V and 0 bases at J, with 8 bases between. This CDR3 contains 14 residues. Germline V lookup: CDR1 WNHNN, CDR2 SYGVQD (reference sequence). The CDR3 DNA follows: TGCGCCAGCAGATATCTTTCGAACACCGGGGAGCTGTTTTTT. Translation: CASRYLSNTGELFF.

The rearrangement uses TRBV5-4 and TRBJ2-2; D might be TRBD2 (5 bases). Deletions cut 2 bases from V and 7 bases from J, with 15 bases between. Germline V gene lookup returns CDR1 SGHNT and CDR2 YYREEE (reference sequence). The CDR3 totals 15 residues. This chain's CDR3 is CASSLTRAAVGELFF. The CDR3 DNA reads TGTGCCAGCAGCTTAACGAGGGCAGCTGTCGGGGAGCTGTTTTTT.

The gene calls are TRBV6-4 and TRBJ2-1; 7 bases map to TRBD2. The CDR3 loop spans 16 amino acids. CDR1 MRHNA and CDR2 SNTAGT come from the germline V gene. V dropped 4 bases and J dropped 7; count of bases not matched to a gene: 13. The CDR3 sequence: CASSGPTGGGRNEQFF. The CDR3 nucleotides are TGTGCCAGCAGTGGCCCGACTGGGGGGGGGAGGAATGAGCAGTTCTTC.

The rearrangement uses TRBV7-9 and TRBJ1-6, with D tentatively TRBD1 (5 bases). Trimming took off 4 bases at V and 0 bases at J, with 13 bases between the two ends. The CDR3 totals 17 residues. Germline lookup yields CDR1 SEHNR and CDR2 FQNEAQ (reference sequence). The CDR3 DNA sequence: TGTGCCAGCAGCTCCCTTGGGGGGAGCTCCTATAATTCACCCCTCCACTTT. Protein sequence: CASSSLGGSSYNSPLHF.

The chain recombines TRBV7-8 with TRBJ1-4; weak D call: TRBD1 (5 bases). CDR1 and CDR2 from the germline V gene are SGHVS and FQNEAQ. V lost 0 bases and J 7 bases, leaving 9 bases between the germline ends. The CDR3 is 14 residues long. The CDR3 DNA sequence: TGTGCCAGCAGCTTAGCAGGGGCCGGTGAAAAACTGTTTTTT. Its translation: CASSLAGAGEKLFF. Full variable domain (outside the CDR3, taken from reference TRBV7-8 and TRBJ1-4): GAGVSQSPRYKVAKRGQDVALRCDPISGHVSLFWYQQALGQGPEFLTYFQNEAQLDKSGLPSDRFFAERPEGSVSTLKIQRTQQEDSAVYLCASSLAGAGEKLFFGSGTQLSVL.

The chain has TRBV12-5 and TRBJ2-3; 7 nucleotides match TRBD2. This CDR3 region has 14 residues. Germline CDR1 reads LGHNT; CDR2 reads FRNRAP. Losses at the gene ends were 3 bases for V and 1 base for J; bases not matched to a gene: 1. CDR3 residues: CASGFSGRTDTQYF. CDR3 coding DNA: TGTGCTAGTGGTTTTAGCGGGCGCACAGATACGCAGTATTTT.

The CDR3 nucleotides are TGCGCCAGCAGCCAAGATCCCCGGACAGGGGTCGTTCTTTTGTTATATGGCTACACCTTC. It translates to CASSQDPRTGVVLLLYGYTF. The chain uses TRBV4-1 and TRBJ1-2, with 9 nucleotides matching TRBD1. With V trimmed by 0 bases and J by 5 bases, 19 bases remained unmatched. Germline CDR1 and CDR2: MGHRA and YSYEKL. The CDR3 is 20 residues long.

This clone has a single count. CDR3 loop: CASSYWSGGVDSQPQHF. CDR3 nucleotides: TGTGCCAGTAGTTATTGGTCCGGCGGGGTCGATAGCCAGCCCCAGCATTTT. V and J are TRBV19 and TRBJ1-5; D remains ambiguous. V was cut by 5 bases and J by 7 bases, with 24 bases left in between. Germline V gene sequence: CDR1 LNHDA, CDR2 SQIVND (reference sequence). This CDR3 has 17 residues.

The CDR3 is CASSQISGRNTGELFF. CDR3 sequence (DNA): TGTGCCAGCAGCCAAATTAGCGGGAGAAACACCGGGGAGCTGTTTTTT. This rearrangement joins TRBV4-2 to TRBJ2-2; TRBD2 agrees at 9 bases. After removal of 2 bases from V and 2 bases from J, the junction contained 3 bases not matched to a gene. CDR1 and CDR2 from the germline V gene are LGHNA and YNFKEQ. The length of the CDR3 is 16 residues.

This clone came up once. The chain carries TRBV12-5 and TRBJ2-5, with D uncertain. The CDR3 is 11 residues long. CDR1 and CDR2 from the germline V gene are LGHNT and FRNRAP. V lost 4 bases to trimming and J lost 2 bases, with 2 bases between them. The DNA of the CDR3 is TGTGCTAGTGGTTCGCAAGAGACCCAGTACTTC. Translated: CASGSQETQYF.

The count of this clone is one. The chain carries TRBV18 and TRBJ2-1; D gene ambiguous. Between the trimmed V and J ends, which lost 6 bases and 0 bases, there was a span of 6 bases. The germline gives CDR1 KGHSH, CDR2 LQKENI. The CDR3 runs to 13 residues. CDR3 residues: CASSGLSYNEQFF. The CDR3 nucleotides are TGTGCCAGCTCCGGTCTCTCCTACAATGAGCAGTTCTTC. Using reference TRBV18 and TRBJ2-1 for the parts outside the CDR3, the full variable domain is NAGVMQNPRHLVRRRGQEARLRCSPMKGHSHVYWYRQLPEEGLKFMVYLQKENIIDESGMPKERFSAEFPKEGPSILRIQQVVRGDSAAYFCASSGLSYNEQFFGPGTRLTVL.

The chain recombines TRBV10-1 with TRBJ1-1; weak D call: TRBD1 (6 bases). Germline V gene sequence: CDR1 WNHNN, CDR2 SYGVQD (reference sequence). This CDR3 has 13 residues. V lost 0 bases and J lost 11, with 13 bases in between. The CDR3 DNA follows: TGCGCCAGCAGTGAGTCAGGGGGGGCGAGGGCTTTCTTT. It specifies CASSESGGARAFF.

The chain employs TRBV2 and TRBJ2-5, with TRBD2 identical over 7 bases. CDR3 length: 14 amino acids. CDR1 SNHLY and CDR2 FYNNEI come from the germline V gene. V lost 6 bases, J lost 1 base, and 5 bases stayed unmatched. CDR3 in DNA: TGTGCCAGCAGGTCCAGCGGGGCCCAAGAGACCCAGTACTTC. Translating gives CASRSSGAQETQYF.

The V gene is TRBV28, the J gene TRBJ2-7; maybe TRBD1 (6 bases). This CDR3 contains 16 residues. Germline CDR1 and CDR2: MDHEN and SYDVKM. V gave up 6 bases and J gave up 3 bases, with 21 bases separating them. DNA of the CDR3: TGTGCCAGCAGATCGGCCCTGACAGGAACCGTCTACGAGCAGTACTTC. As protein: CASRSALTGTVYEQYF.